The 28 T cell receptor beta chains below all came from one sample that was sequenced in a study of blood T cell repertoires in COVID-19. The repertoire was sequenced with immunoSEQ multiplex PCR; TCRdb's copy has only in-frame clones and lacks some. The sample yields about 130,000 clones, around 87% seen once. Sequencing was done on a sample of peripheral blood. Receptors were obtained from a woman in her sixties or seventies with acute or convalescent COVID-19.

The chain recombines TRBV7-8 with TRBJ2-2, with D hard to call. CDR3 length: 14 amino acids. CDR1 and CDR2 from the germline V gene are SGHVS and FQNEAQ. V shed 6 bases and J shed 6 bases, with 14 bases lying between them. The CDR3 spells CASRSTASSGELFF. In DNA form, the CDR3 reads TGTGCCAGCAGGTCCACAGCTTCCTCCGGGGAGCTGTTTTTT.

This clone was picked up a small number of times. The chain uses TRBV7-8 and TRBJ1-5; the match to TRBD1 covers 8 bases. V shed 5 bases and J 3 bases; nucleotides not matched to a gene: 9. This CDR3 has 16 residues. CDR1 and CDR2 (germline): SGHVS, FQNEAQ. The CDR3: CASSPGTGVDNQPQHF. Here the CDR3 DNA reads TGTGCCAGCAGCCCTGGGACAGGCGTGGACAATCAGCCCCAGCATTTT.

The rearrangement joins TRBV29-1 to TRBJ1-1, with D unclear. Germline V gives CDR1 SQVTM, CDR2 ANQGSEA. The CDR3 contains 13 residues. V gave up 1 base and J gave up 4 bases, with 10 bases separating them. The CDR3 is CSVEVAGGTEAFF. CDR3 DNA sequence: TGCAGCGTTGAAGTGGCGGGTGGCACTGAAGCTTTCTTT.

The chain links TRBV5-1 to TRBJ2-3, with D possibly being TRBD2 (5 bases). Germline assignment: CDR1 SGHRS and CDR2 YFSETQ. Trimming stripped 0 bases from V and 6 bases from J, with 14 bases between. The CDR3 has 15 amino acids. CDR3 region: CASSLEASKRDTQYF. CDR3 bases: TGCGCCAGCAGCTTGGAGGCTAGCAAACGGGATACGCAGTATTTT.

This chain joins TRBV5-5 and TRBJ1-3, with unresolved D. The CDR3 extends over 12 amino acids. CDR1 SGHKS and CDR2 YYEKEE come from the germline V gene (reference sequence). Trimming stripped 4 bases from V and 8 bases from J, with 10 bases between. The CDR3 nucleotides are TGTGCCAGCAGCCCTGGCGCGGACACCATATATTTT. This codes for CASSPGADTIYF.

This clone was picked up one time. Germline and junction disagree at one end, which may indicate a read error. This rearrangement joins TRBV30 to TRBJ2-7; possible D gene TRBD1, 6 bases. The CDR3 has 14 residues. CDR1 is GTSNPN and CDR2 is SVGIG in the germline V gene (reference sequence). The CDR3 coding sequence is TGTGCCTGGAGTGTAACCGGGACATCCTCCGAGCAGTACTTC. Encoded protein: CAWSVTGTSSEQYF.

The chain links TRBV27 to TRBJ2-1; 7 bases fit TRBD2. Trimming removed 3 bases from V and 8 bases from J; junction bases left unmatched: 7. This CDR3 contains 14 residues. Germline assignment: CDR1 MNHEY and CDR2 SMNVEV (reference sequence). The CDR3 spells CASSFRDYSDEQFF. In DNA form, the CDR3 reads TGTGCCAGCAGTTTCCGGGACTACAGCGATGAGCAGTTCTTC.

The rearrangement joins TRBV6-2 or TRBV6-3 to TRBJ2-1; 8 nucleotides line up with TRBD2. V dropped 5 bases and J dropped 9; count of bases not matched to a gene: 9. Looked up from germline, CDR1 is MNHEY and CDR2 is SVGEGT. CDR3 size: 14 residues. The CDR3 loop is CASSLGREGGEQFF. Here the CDR3 DNA reads TGTGCCAGCAGTCTCGGTCGGGAGGGGGGTGAGCAGTTCTTC.

This clone came up once. J is TRBJ1-1 and V is TRBV11-3; D is perhaps TRBD1 (5 bases). Germline V CDR1 and CDR2: SGHNT, YENEEA. Trimming pared 11 bases from V and 3 bases from J, leaving 13 bases between. The CDR3 is made up of 12 amino acids. The CDR3 loop is CASRADHTEAFF. The CDR3 DNA sequence: TGTGCCTCCAGGGCGGATCACACTGAAGCTTTCTTT.

The rearrangement links TRBV28 to TRBJ2-1; D unresolved. The V gene's germline CDR1 is MDHEN and CDR2 SYDVKM. The CDR3 spans 17 residues. Trimming took 8 bases from V and 0 from J, leaving 20 bases between them. As DNA, the CDR3 is TGTGCCAGCTCTATTCTTAGGATCCCTAGCTCCTACAATGAGCAGTTCTTC. It codes for CASSILRIPSSYNEQFF. Using reference TRBV28 and TRBJ2-1 for the parts outside the CDR3, the full variable domain is DVKVTQSSRYLVKRTGEKVFLECVQDMDHENMFWYRQDPGLGLRLIYFSYDVKMKEKGDIPEGYSVSREKKERFSLILESASTNQTSMYLCASSILRIPSSYNEQFFGPGTRLTVL.

This chain uses TRBV5-5 with TRBJ2-1; no reliable D call. CDR1 and CDR2 from the germline V gene are SGHKS and YYEKEE (reference sequence). The CDR3 loop spans 14 amino acids. The ends were cut back, 4 bases at V and 5 bases at J, with 13 bases in the middle. The CDR3 DNA follows: TGTGCCAGCAGCCCGCCGTTCAGAAACAATGAGCAGTTCTTC. Protein product: CASSPPFRNNEQFF.

The J gene is TRBJ1-1, the V gene TRBV18; no clear D gene. Trimming took 6 bases from V and 4 from J, leaving 12 bases between them. The length of the CDR3 is 13 residues. The germline CDR1 and CDR2 sequences are KGHSH and LQKENI. The CDR3 protein is CASSPAGGTEAFF. The CDR3 bases are TGTGCCAGCTCCCCCGCAGGAGGCACTGAAGCTTTCTTT.

The gene calls are TRBV27 and TRBJ1-1; TRBD1 aligns across 8 bases. This CDR3 region has 13 residues. In germline, CDR1 is MNHEY, CDR2 SMNVEV (reference sequence). Losses at the gene ends were 6 bases for V and 5 bases for J; bases not matched to a gene: 5. The DNA of the CDR3 is TGTGCCAGCAGACGGACAGGGTGGACTGAAGCTTTCTTT. Translation gives CASRRTGWTEAFF.

The gene calls are TRBV4-2 and TRBJ2-3; a possible D gene is TRBD2 (6 bases). CDR1 is LGHNA, CDR2 YNFKEQ, per germline. This CDR3 is 15 amino acids long. V dropped 0 bases and J dropped 3 bases, with 10 bases sitting between them. CDR3 loop: CASSQEVLATDTQYF. The DNA of the CDR3 is TGTGCCAGCAGCCAAGAGGTACTAGCTACAGATACGCAGTATTTT.

V and J are TRBV24-1 and TRBJ1-2; D may be TRBD1 (6 bases). This CDR3 comprises 14 residues. V was clipped by 3 bases and J by 6 bases, with 13 bases between them. Germline-derived CDR1 and CDR2 are KGHDR and SFDVKD. CDR3 bases: TGTGCCACCAGTGATGGGGGCGCATATGATGGCTACACCTTC. Its protein product is CATSDGGAYDGYTF.

This clone has only a few counts. The rearrangement uses TRBV19 and TRBJ2-2, with 7 bases that match TRBD2. CDR3 length: 15 amino acids. The germline V gene encodes CDR1 LNHDA and CDR2 SQIVND (reference sequence). Germline trimming cut 4 bases from V and 7 bases from J; bases unmatched to any gene: 9. Here the CDR3 reads CASSRASGLSGELFF. The CDR3 bases are TGTGCCAGTAGTAGAGCTAGCGGCCTCAGCGGGGAGCTGTTTTTT.

V and J are TRBV6-1 and TRBJ2-1, with D perhaps TRBD1 (5 bases). This CDR3 has 14 amino acids. CDR1 MNHNS and CDR2 SASEGT come from the germline V gene. Trimming pared 1 base from V and 8 bases from J, leaving 12 bases between. In DNA form, the CDR3 reads TGTGCCAGCAGTGAAGTGGGGCAAGGGGATGAGCAGTTCTTC. Translated: CASSEVGQGDEQFF.

This chain links TRBV6-6 with TRBJ2-5; maybe TRBD2 (6 bases). This CDR3 is 16 amino acids long. V lost 0 bases and J lost 4, with 15 bases in between. Germline V gene data show CDR1 as MNHNY and CDR2 as SVGAGI (reference sequence). The CDR3 protein is CASSYSTGAGLETQYF. The CDR3 bases are TGTGCCAGCAGTTACTCTACAGGAGCGGGTTTAGAGACCCAGTACTTC.

The chain employs TRBV19 and TRBJ2-1, with 8 bases lining up with TRBD2. CDR1 is LNHDA, CDR2 SQIVND, per germline (reference sequence). V trimming: 6 bases; J trimming: 7 bases; junction bases outside the gene matches: 14. The CDR3 sequence is 16 residues long. DNA for the CDR3: TGTGCCAGTAGCGGGCCCTCTGCGGGAGGTCGAAATGAGCAGTTCTTC. It yields the protein CASSGPSAGGRNEQFF.

The V gene is TRBV7-9, the J gene TRBJ1-3; weak D call: TRBD1 (5 bases). V was shortened by 5 bases and J by 0 bases, with 8 bases between the two germline ends. In germline, CDR1 is SEHNR, CDR2 FQNEAQ (reference sequence). CDR3 length: 14 residues. The CDR3 protein is CASSTTASGNTIYF. DNA of the CDR3: TGTGCCAGCAGCACGACAGCCTCTGGAAACACCATATATTTT.

The CDR3 nucleotides are TGTGCCAGTAGTATTGCGGGTCACACAGATACGCAGTATTTT. Translation: CASSIAGHTDTQYF. V is TRBV19 and J is TRBJ2-3; D possibly corresponds to TRBD2 (5 bases). Germline V lookup: CDR1 LNHDA, CDR2 SQIVND (reference sequence). V lost 3 bases, J lost 2 bases, and 9 bases lay in between. The CDR3 consists of 14 residues.

This chain's CDR3 is CASSHTGKPEAFF. CDR3 sequence (DNA): TGCGCCAGCAGCCATACAGGGAAGCCTGAAGCTTTCTTT. The chain is built from TRBV4-1 and TRBJ1-1; TRBD1 might be the D (6 bases). CDR1 MGHRA and CDR2 YSYEKL come from the germline V gene. The CDR3 runs to 13 residues. Trimming removed 3 bases from V and 6 bases from J, with 11 bases in between.

The sample holds one count of this clone. This rearrangement joins TRBV5-1 to TRBJ2-6; D not certain. Germline V lookup: CDR1 SGHRS, CDR2 YFSETQ. V was shortened by 2 bases and J by 2 bases, with 5 bases between the two germline ends. The CDR3 runs to 14 residues. The CDR3 here is CASSLDTGANVLTF. The CDR3 region has the DNA TGCGCCAGCAGCTTAGACACTGGGGCCAACGTCCTGACTTTC.

This clone showed up just once. The rearrangement links TRBV6-5 to TRBJ1-2; TRBD1 agrees at 7 bases. Germline trimming cut 5 bases from V and 5 bases from J; bases unmatched to any gene: 11. This CDR3 is 15 amino acids long. The germline CDR1 and CDR2 sequences are MNHEY and SVGAGI. For the CDR3, the DNA is TGTGCCAGCAGTCTCACCAGGGGGGAAGGGTATGGCTACACCTTC. It is translated as CASSLTRGEGYGYTF.

This chain joins TRBV9 and TRBJ2-6, with 7 positions matching TRBD1. The length of the CDR3 is 18 residues. V trimming: 2 bases; J trimming: 0 bases; junction bases outside the gene matches: 8. Germline V gene data show CDR1 as SGDLS and CDR2 as YYNGEE. CDR3 loop: CASSVRDRRGSGANVLTF. Here the CDR3 DNA reads TGTGCCAGCAGCGTTCGGGACAGAAGGGGCTCTGGGGCCAACGTCCTGACTTTC.

The V gene is TRBV9, the J gene TRBJ2-2; D gene uncertain. This CDR3 is 14 amino acids long. The germline gives CDR1 SGDLS, CDR2 YYNGEE. Trimming shortened V by 7 bases and J by 3 bases, and 13 bases separated the two germline ends. The CDR3 region is CASGKDRDTGELFF. DNA for the CDR3: TGTGCCAGCGGAAAAGATCGGGACACCGGGGAGCTGTTTTTT.

The table lists this clone with a count of one. The chain links TRBV11-2 to TRBJ2-5; 7 bases fit TRBD1. After removal of 3 bases from V and 1 base from J, the junction contained 2 bases not matched to a gene. The germline V gene has CDR1 SGHAT and CDR2 FQNNGV. The CDR3 length is 14 residues. DNA of the CDR3: TGTGCCAGCAGCTTCGGACAGGTCCAAGAGACCCAGTACTTC. Translated, it gives CASSFGQVQETQYF.

V gene TRBV7-2 combines with J gene TRBJ1-2; weak D call: TRBD1 (6 bases). Trimming removed 4 bases from V and 2 bases from J, with 8 bases in between. The CDR3 loop spans 13 amino acids. Per germline, CDR1 SGHTA and CDR2 FQGNSA. The CDR3 loop is CASSSTGNYGYTF. CDR3 sequence (DNA): TGTGCCAGCAGCTCGACAGGAAACTATGGCTACACCTTC.